The next 8 T cell receptor beta chains were all read from a single sample in a study of cytomegalovirus exposure and HLA in healthy donors. PCR employed 60 Vbeta and 13 Jbeta primers. TCRdb's table, derived via immunoSEQ multiplex PCR, lists solely in-frame clones and lacks some. This table has about 85,000 clones, about four fifths appearing once. Material: PBMCs. All receptors derive from a man aged 50 to 59 in good health and CMV-seropositive.

This chain connects TRBV18 to TRBJ1-1; a weak D match, TRBD1 (5 bases). Trimming removed 0 bases from V and 7 bases from J, with 15 bases in between. Looked up from germline, CDR1 is KGHSH and CDR2 is LQKENI. The CDR3 runs to 15 residues. The CDR3 DNA is TGTGCCAGCTCACCACCTTCAGGGCGGCGGGGTGAAGCTTTCTTT. Translating it yields CASSPPSGRRGEAFF.

This rearrangement joins TRBV14 to TRBJ2-1; 9 nucleotides match TRBD2. Unmatched junction bases numbered 9, after V lost 4 bases and J lost 8 bases. Germline lookup yields CDR1 SGHDN and CDR2 FVKESK. This CDR3 is 15 amino acids long. The CDR3 sequence is CASSRRASGTDEQFF. CDR3 DNA: TGTGCCAGCAGCCGACGGGCTAGCGGGACCGATGAGCAGTTCTTC.

The chain carries TRBV4-1 and TRBJ2-3; D perhaps matches TRBD2 (6 bases). The CDR3 extends over 14 amino acids. Germline CDR1 and CDR2: MGHRA and YSYEKL. V was clipped by 7 bases and J by 1 base, with 12 bases between them. The CDR3 nucleotides are TGCGCCAGCACCGCGGGACCCGGCACAGATACGCAGTATTTT. It encodes CASTAGPGTDTQYF.

V gene TRBV5-1 combines with J gene TRBJ1-4; D not certain. V lost 0 bases and J lost 4, with 7 bases in between. CDR1 is SGHRS, CDR2 YFSETQ, per germline. CDR3 length: 14 residues. The CDR3 DNA reads as TGCGCCAGCAGCTTGGATCAGTTTAATGAAAAACTGTTTTTT. It is translated as CASSLDQFNEKLFF.

This sequence joins TRBV4-1 and TRBJ2-1; 8 bases are a match to TRBD2. This CDR3 spans 17 amino acids. With 0 bases clipped from V and 4 bases from J, the junction kept 8 bases outside the gene matches. Germline V gene data show CDR1 as MGHRA and CDR2 as YSYEKL. Written as DNA, the CDR3 is TGCGCCAGCAGCCAAGATCTGGCACTAGCGGATTACAATGAGCAGTTCTTC. This translates into CASSQDLALADYNEQFF.

The V and J genes are TRBV7-9 and TRBJ1-1; D unclear. The CDR3 sequence is 13 residues long. Germline V lookup: CDR1 SEHNR, CDR2 FQNEAQ (reference sequence). The V and J ends lost 2 bases and 1 base respectively, with 5 bases between them. CDR3 protein: CASSLSGNTEAFF. In DNA, the CDR3 is TGTGCCAGCAGCTTATCGGGGAACACTGAAGCTTTCTTT.

This sequence joins TRBV4-3 and TRBJ1-4; weak D call: TRBD1 (5 bases). The CDR3 consists of 16 residues. V was trimmed by 1 base and J by 3 bases, leaving 12 bases between them. CDR1 is LGHNA, CDR2 YSLEER, per germline. The CDR3 sequence: CASSQGSQGSNEKLFF. The CDR3 nucleotides read TGCGCCAGCAGCCAAGGTTCCCAGGGCTCTAATGAAAAACTGTTTTTT.

The CDR3: CASSRGREQPQHF. DNA of the CDR3: TGCGCCAGCAGCCGGGGCCGAGAACAGCCCCAGCATTTT. The chain employs TRBV4-1 and TRBJ1-5, with a weak D call TRBD1 (5 bases). CDR3 length equals 13 residues. With 4 bases removed from V and 7 bases from J, the gap between germline ends came to 11 bases. CDR1 and CDR2 (germline): MGHRA, YSYEKL.